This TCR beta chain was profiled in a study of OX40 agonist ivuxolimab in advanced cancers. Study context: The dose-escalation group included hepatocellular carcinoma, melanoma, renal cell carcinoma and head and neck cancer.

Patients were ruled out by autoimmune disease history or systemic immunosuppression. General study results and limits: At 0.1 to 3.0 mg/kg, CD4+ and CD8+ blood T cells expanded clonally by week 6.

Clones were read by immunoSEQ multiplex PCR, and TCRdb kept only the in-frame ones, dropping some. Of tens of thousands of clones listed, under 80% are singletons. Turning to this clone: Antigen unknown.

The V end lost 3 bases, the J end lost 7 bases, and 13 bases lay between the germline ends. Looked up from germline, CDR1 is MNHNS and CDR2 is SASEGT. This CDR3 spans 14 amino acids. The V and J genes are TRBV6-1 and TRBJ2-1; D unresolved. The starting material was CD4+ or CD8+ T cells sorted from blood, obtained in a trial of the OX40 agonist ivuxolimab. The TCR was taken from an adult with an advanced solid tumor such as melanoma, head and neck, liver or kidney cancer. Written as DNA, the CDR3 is TGTGCCAGCAGTGAGGGCAGCTCCTTAAATGAGCAGTTCTTC. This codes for CASSEGSSLNEQFF.